This T cell receptor (beta chain) originates from a study of T-cell reconstitution after alpha-beta-depleted transplantation in children listed by TCRdb under 2016. For context, the study as a whole: The study quantitatively tracked T-cell immune reconstitution after TCRalphabeta/CD19-depleted allogeneic hematopoietic cell transplantation in children using TCR repertoire profiling.

This clonotype was picked up a small number of times. Its antigen has not been determined. Within one base of it there is no much larger clone, and no base qualities were kept. Library method: PCR. The sequencer listed for this sample is Illumina HiSeq 2500. Molecular barcoding was employed in the preparation of TCR libraries, with unique molecular identifiers being used to normalize TCRbeta repertoire quantification. TCRdb trimmed the raw reads at Q25, called clones with MiXCR and kept productive beta chains. Rows with a matching CDR3 protein are joined into one entry that keeps the most common DNA and genes. The sample data list 380,000 or so distinct CDR3 sequences, and 13% of these were observed just once. The ten largest clonotypes hold 3.5% to 4.5% of the sample. Here V drops 6 bases and J drops 2 bases, and the junction holds 7 bases not matched to any gene. The CDR3 contains 16 residues, cysteine and phenylalanine counted. Of all the DNA, just the CDR3 is kept, 48 bases in frame from base 1. CDR1 and CDR2 (MNHEY, SVGAGI) derive from the germline V gene.

The origin of this receptor is a human donor who donated a stem cell graft to a child with Fanconi anemia. Sequencing was performed on PBMCs, taken from the stem cell graft. Recombination connected TRBV6-5 to TRBJ1-3, with 10 bases aligning to TRBD1. The DNA sequence is as follows: TGTGCCAGCAGCCAGCCGGGACAGGGGACTGGAAACACCATATATTTT. Translation gives CASSQPGQGTGNTIYF.